One TCR beta chain is described in this entry. This sample was included in a study of blood T cell repertoires in COVID-19. Background on the study: Sources were T cells, B-cell-depleted T cells, or PBMCs; the material itself was cDNA or gDNA.

Germline CDR1 and CDR2: LNHDA and SQIVND (reference sequence). V dropped 2 bases and J dropped 9 bases, with 14 bases sitting between them. CDR3 size: 14 residues. Original methodology: Amplification from reference gene primers served as the basis for estimated nucleated cell counts. The protocol was immunoSEQ multiplex PCR, while the TCRdb copy is restricted to in-frame clones and leaves out a portion. V and J calls plus clone size are reproduced from that table; the DNA served to infer D and trimming. The repertoire holds under 200,000 clones, with around nine tenths as singletons. The rearrangement joins TRBV19 to TRBJ1-5; D may be TRBD1 (5 bases). This receptor was identified in a man aged 18 to 35 with active or convalescent COVID-19. Sequencing used peripheral blood. CDR3 sequence (DNA): TGTGCCAGTAGTATAAGCGGGGCTCTGTCGCCCCAGCATTTT. Protein sequence: CASSISGALSPQHF.